Below are 6 T cell receptor beta chains sequenced from a single sample in a study of blood T cell repertoires in COVID-19. Clones were sequenced by immunoSEQ multiplex PCR, and TCRdb holds only the in-frame ones, with some missing. The sample shows 200,000 or so clones, around 86% of them seen only once. Sequencing was performed on peripheral blood. The receptors originated from a human donor in a cohort sampled during active COVID-19.

This clone has only a few counts. V is TRBV11-2 and J is TRBJ2-7, with D tentatively TRBD2 (6 bases). The CDR3 consists of 13 residues. Germline V lookup: CDR1 SGHAT, CDR2 FQNNGV. V shed 4 bases and J shed 7 bases, with 14 bases lying between them. The CDR3 nucleotides read TGTGCCAGCAGCTATTCGGGAGTCGGGGAGCAGTACTTC. Protein product: CASSYSGVGEQYF.

The chain carries TRBV11-1 and TRBJ2-3, with 8 positions matching TRBD1. After removal of 6 bases from V and 6 bases from J, the junction contained 11 bases not matched to a gene. This CDR3 comprises 15 residues. Germline V gives CDR1 SGHAT, CDR2 FQDESV (reference sequence). Here the CDR3 reads CASSLPRGLGDTQYF. CDR3 nucleotides: TGTGCCAGCAGTCTTCCCAGGGGGCTTGGCGATACGCAGTATTTT.

The rearrangement links TRBV7-3 to TRBJ2-3; D perhaps matches TRBD2 (6 bases). V dropped 3 bases and J dropped 8 bases, with 6 bases sitting between them. The CDR3 runs to 11 residues. CDR1 and CDR2 (germline): SGHTA, FQGTGA. The CDR3 bases are TGTGCCAGCAGCTTCGGGGGTACGCAGTATTTT. Its translation: CASSFGGTQYF.

A few counts support this clone. J is TRBJ1-5 and V is TRBV24-1; TRBD1 agrees at 9 bases. The J segment lost 6 bases and the V segment lost 3 bases, leaving 5 bases of the junction unmatched. Germline V gene data show CDR1 as KGHDR and CDR2 as SFDVKD. This CDR3 has 15 residues. In DNA form, the CDR3 reads TGTGCCACCAGTGATGCCGGGACAGGGTTTCAGCCCCAGCATTTT. It is translated as CATSDAGTGFQPQHF.

This clone was found once. The chain employs TRBV7-2 and TRBJ2-5; a weak D match, TRBD2 (5 bases). The V gene's germline CDR1 is SGHTA and CDR2 FQGNSA. Trimming shortened V by 4 bases and J by 1 base, and 16 bases separated the two germline ends. The CDR3 is made up of 16 amino acids. The CDR3 region has the DNA TGTGCCAGCAGCTCCCCCCACGGGGTTCTCCAAGAGACCCAGTACTTC. It is translated as CASSSPHGVLQETQYF.

The J gene is TRBJ2-7, the V gene TRBV10-3, with 14 bases matching TRBD2. The germline gives CDR1 ENHRY, CDR2 SYGVKD. This CDR3 is 18 amino acids long. The trim removed 4 bases at V and 4 bases at J, leaving 12 bases unmatched. CDR3 in amino acids: CAISVRGGTSGRRYEQYF. The CDR3 bases are TGTGCCATCAGTGTGCGGGGCGGGACTAGCGGGAGAAGATACGAGCAGTACTTC.